A selection of T cell receptor beta chains follows, all from one sample in a study of cytomegalovirus exposure and HLA in healthy donors. Some clones are missing from TCRdb's copy, which holds only in-frame ones; the method was immunoSEQ multiplex PCR. Of about 57,000 clones listed, around 83% are singletons. Sequencing input: PBMCs. All receptors come from a man aged 25-40 years in good health and CMV-seronegative. CDR3s include the opening cysteine and the closing phenylalanine or tryptophan. Fields, in order: J gene, clone size, D gene, V gene, CDR3 DNA, CDR3 protein. A D gene is named only where the DNA matches it firmly. Expanded clones get a size class; other rows say once, few or many, or leave the size out.

>TRBJ1-6|NA|NA|TRBV7-2
TGTGCCAGCAGCTTTAAGATAGGGACTCAACTGGGGTCACCCCTCCACTTT
CASSFKIGTQLGSPLHF
>TRBJ2-2|NA|TRBD2|TRBV4-3
TGCGCCAGCAGCCAAGGGACTAGTGGCGGGACCGGGGAGCTGTTTTTT
CASSQGTSGGTGELFF
>TRBJ1-6|NA|TRBD1|TRBV7-2
TGTGCCAGCAGCTCGCCGACAGGGAGCTCCTATAATTCACCCCTCCACTTT
CASSSPTGSSYNSPLHF
>TRBJ2-5|once|NA|TRBV6-5
TGTGCCAGCAGTTATTTTGGAGGCAGCAATTTAGAGACCCAGTACTTC
CASSYFGGSNLETQYF
>TRBJ2-3|NA|NA|TRBV5-1
TGCGCCAGCAGCTTATCAGGGATTGCAGATACGCAGTATTTT
CASSLSGIADTQYF
>TRBJ2-3|NA|NA|TRBV9
TGTGCCAGCAGCGTAGGGAGACCCACAGATACGCAGTATTTT
CASSVGRPTDTQYF
>TRBJ2-7|few|NA|TRBV6-1
TGTGCCAGCAGTGAAGGACAGCGTGCCGCCTACGAGCAGTACTTC
CASSEGQRAAYEQYF
>TRBJ2-3|NA|TRBD2|TRBV9
TGTGCCAGCAGCCTGGGAGCGGGGGGAAGCACAGATACGCAGTATTTT
CASSLGAGGSTDTQYF
>TRBJ2-3|NA|TRBD2|TRBV5-4
TGTGCCAGCAGCTCGCGGGGGAGGAGCACAGATACGCAGTATTTT
CASSSRGRSTDTQYF
>TRBJ2-5|NA|NA|TRBV9
TGTGCCAGCAGCGTAGCGGCTAGCGCCTTGGAGACCCAGTACTTC
CASSVAASALETQYF
>TRBJ2-3|NA|TRBD2|TRBV9
TGTGCCAGCAGCGTGACTAGCGGATACACAGATACGCAGTATTTT
CASSVTSGYTDTQYF
>TRBJ2-7|NA|NA|TRBV13
TGTGCCAGCAGCTTAGGCACAGGCTACGAGCAGTACTTC
CASSLGTGYEQYF
>TRBJ2-7|once|NA|TRBV2
TGTGCCAGCAGTCAACGGGGGAGTTCCTACGAGCAGTACTTC
CASSQRGSSYEQYF
>TRBJ2-5|NA|TRBD2|TRBV7-2
TGTGCCAGCAGCTTCGGCGGGAGCGGGTACCAAGAGACCCAGTACTTC
CASSFGGSGYQETQYF
>TRBJ2-7|NA|NA|TRBV5-4
TGTGCCAGCAGCCCGGACAGCTACGAGCAGTACTTC
CASSPDSYEQYF
>TRBJ2-6|NA|TRBD1|TRBV13
TGTGCCAGCAGCCGGGACAGGTGGTCAGGGGCCAACGTCCTGACTTTC
CASSRDRWSGANVLTF
>TRBJ1-5|NA|NA|TRBV11-1
TGTGCCAGCAGCCCTTTGGGACATCATAGCAATCAGCCCCAGCATTTT
CASSPLGHHSNQPQHF
>TRBJ1-1|NA|TRBD1|TRBV29-1
TGCAGCGTTGAACTGGACAGGGCCCTCATGAACACTGAAGCTTTCTTT
CSVELDRALMNTEAFF
>TRBJ2-2|NA|NA|TRBV5-6
TGTGCCAGCAGCTTGAGGCAGCTAGTTATGGGGGAGCTGTTTTTT
CASSLRQLVMGELFF
>TRBJ2-7|once|NA|TRBV5-4
TGTGCCAGCAGCTTGGCCCTAGGCGAGCAGTACTTC
CASSLALGEQYF
>TRBJ2-1|NA|TRBD2|TRBV5-1
TGCGCCAGCAGCTCGGTTCCCCGGACTAGCGGGAGAGCTAGAGAGCAGTTCTTC
CASSSVPRTSGRAREQFF
>TRBJ1-2|NA|NA|TRBV6-5
TGTGCCAGCAGTTATGGAGTTGGTGGCTACACCTTC
CASSYGVGGYTF
>TRBJ2-5|NA|TRBD2|TRBV13
TGTGCCAGCAGCCCCGGGGGGGTACAAGAGACCCAGTACTTC
CASSPGGVQETQYF
>TRBJ1-1|NA|NA|TRBV11-2
TGTGCCAGCAGCTCAAACAGGGATAAGTACACTGAAGCTTTCTTT
CASSSNRDKYTEAFF
>TRBJ1-1|NA|NA|TRBV6-5
TGTGCCAGCACCCCCCCCGGTTGGACTGAAGCTTTCTTT
CASTPPGWTEAFF
>TRBJ1-4|NA|NA|TRBV19
TGTGCCAGTAGTCCTACAGGGATGGTGGGTGAAAAACTGTTTTTT
CASSPTGMVGEKLFF
>TRBJ2-5|NA|NA|TRBV7-7
TGTGCTAGCAGCCCCCCCGGGGAGACCCAGTACTTC
CASSPPGETQYF
>TRBJ2-3|once|TRBD2|TRBV19
TGTGCCAGTAGTATAGACTGGGAGGGAGATACGCAGTATTTT
CASSIDWEGDTQYF
>TRBJ1-4|NA|NA|TRBV7-8
TGTGCCAGCAGCTTAGACGGGAGGGCTAATGAAAAACTGTTTTTT
CASSLDGRANEKLFF
>TRBJ2-5|NA|NA|TRBV6-1
TGTGCCAGCAGTGAAGGAGGGACAAAAGAGACCCAGTACTTC
CASSEGGTKETQYF
>TRBJ1-6|few|NA|TRBV5-6
TGTGCCAGCAGCTTACCCGGGATTGATTCACCCCTCCACTTT
CASSLPGIDSPLHF
>TRBJ1-5|NA|TRBD1|TRBV7-2
TGTGCCAGCAGCGTTTCCCAGACAGGGGTAAGCAATCAGCCCCAGCATTTT
CASSVSQTGVSNQPQHF
>TRBJ2-2|once|TRBD2|TRBV11-2
TGTGCCAGCAGCCCCAGGACTAGCGGGAACACCGGGGAGCTGTTTTTT
CASSPRTSGNTGELFF